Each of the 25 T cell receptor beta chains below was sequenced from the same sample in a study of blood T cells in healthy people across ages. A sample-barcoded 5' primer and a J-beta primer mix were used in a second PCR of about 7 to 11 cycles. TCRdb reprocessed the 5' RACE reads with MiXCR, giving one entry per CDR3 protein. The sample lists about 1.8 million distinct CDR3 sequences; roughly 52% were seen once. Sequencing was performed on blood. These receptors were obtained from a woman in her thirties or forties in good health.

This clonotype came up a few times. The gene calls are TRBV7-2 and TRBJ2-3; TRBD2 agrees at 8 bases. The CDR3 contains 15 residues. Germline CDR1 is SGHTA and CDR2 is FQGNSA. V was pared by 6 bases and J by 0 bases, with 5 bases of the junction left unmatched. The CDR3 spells CASRIRGGSTDTQYF. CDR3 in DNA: TGTGCCAGCAGGATCCGGGGGGGTAGCACAGATACGCAGTATTTT.

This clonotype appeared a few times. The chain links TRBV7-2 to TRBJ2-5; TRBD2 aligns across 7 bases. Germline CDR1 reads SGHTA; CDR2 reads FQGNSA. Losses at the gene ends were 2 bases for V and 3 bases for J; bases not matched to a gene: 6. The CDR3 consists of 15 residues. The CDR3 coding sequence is TGTGCCAGCAGCTTATGGTCGGGGGGAAAAGAGACCCAGTACTTC. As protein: CASSLWSGGKETQYF.

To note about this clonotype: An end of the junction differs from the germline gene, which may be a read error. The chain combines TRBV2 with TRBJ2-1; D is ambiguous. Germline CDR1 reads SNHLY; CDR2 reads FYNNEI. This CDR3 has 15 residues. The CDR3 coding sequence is TGTGCCAGCAGCTCGCGTCCAGGCCGCTACAATGAGCAGTTCTTT. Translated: CASSSRPGRYNEQFF.

This CDR3 is CATDRKIGPSNQPQHF. CDR3 in DNA: TGTGCCACCGACAGGAAAATCGGTCCGAGCAATCAGCCCCAGCATTTT. The chain recombines TRBV6-2 or TRBV6-3 with TRBJ1-5; D perhaps matches TRBD1 (6 bases). V lost 10 bases and J 1 base, leaving 20 bases between the germline ends. Germline values: CDR1 MNHEY, CDR2 SVGEGT. The CDR3 is 16 amino acids.

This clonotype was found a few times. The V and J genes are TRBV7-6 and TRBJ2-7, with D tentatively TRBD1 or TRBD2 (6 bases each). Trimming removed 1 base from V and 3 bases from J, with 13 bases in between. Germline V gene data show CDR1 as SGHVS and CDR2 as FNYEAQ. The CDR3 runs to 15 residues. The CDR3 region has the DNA TGTGCCAGCAGCTTAGGGGGGGCAGCGAACTACGAGCAGTACTTC. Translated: CASSLGGAANYEQYF.

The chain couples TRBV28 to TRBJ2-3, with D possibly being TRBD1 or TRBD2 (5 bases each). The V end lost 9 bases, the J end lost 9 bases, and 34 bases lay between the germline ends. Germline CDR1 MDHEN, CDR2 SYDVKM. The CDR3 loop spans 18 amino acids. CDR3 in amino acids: CASHPRGMDVWVQATQYF. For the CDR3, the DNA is TGTGCCAGTCATCCCCGGGGCATGGATGTTTGGGTACAAGCCACGCAGTATTTT.

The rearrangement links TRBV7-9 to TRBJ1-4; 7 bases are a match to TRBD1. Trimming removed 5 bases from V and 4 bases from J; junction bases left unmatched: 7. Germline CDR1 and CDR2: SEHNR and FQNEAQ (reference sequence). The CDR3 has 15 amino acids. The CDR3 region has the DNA TGTGCCAGCAGCCGAATACAGGGGATTAATGAAAAACTGTTTTTT. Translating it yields CASSRIQGINEKLFF.

The CDR3 DNA follows: TGCGCCAGCAGCCAAGAGGACAGGGTAGATTTGTACACCGGGGAGCTGTTTTTT. Translation gives CASSQEDRVDLYTGELFF. This chain uses TRBV4-3 with TRBJ2-2; 8 bases align to TRBD1. From germline, CDR1 is LGHNA and CDR2 YSLEER. The CDR3 contains 18 residues. V was clipped by 0 bases and J by 3 bases; unmatched bases: 9.

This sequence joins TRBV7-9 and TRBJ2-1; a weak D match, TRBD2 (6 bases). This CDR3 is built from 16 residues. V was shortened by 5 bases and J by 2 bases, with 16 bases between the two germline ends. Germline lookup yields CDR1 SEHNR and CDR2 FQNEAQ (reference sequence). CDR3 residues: CASSPPAGITYNEQFF. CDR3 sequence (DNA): TGTGCCAGCAGCCCCCCCGCGGGGATCACCTACAATGAGCAGTTCTTC.

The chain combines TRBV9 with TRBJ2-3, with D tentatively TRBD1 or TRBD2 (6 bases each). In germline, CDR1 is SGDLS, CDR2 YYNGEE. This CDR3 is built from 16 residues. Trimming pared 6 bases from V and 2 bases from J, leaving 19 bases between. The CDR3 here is CASTEEGGEPTDTQYF. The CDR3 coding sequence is TGTGCCAGCACGGAGGAGGGGGGAGAACCCACAGATACGCAGTATTTT.

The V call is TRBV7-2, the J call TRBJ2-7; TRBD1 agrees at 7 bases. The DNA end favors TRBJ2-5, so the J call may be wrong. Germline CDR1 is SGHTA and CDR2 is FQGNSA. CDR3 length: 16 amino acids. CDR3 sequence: CASRLGTGEIVGTQYF. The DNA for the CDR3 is TGTGCCAGCAGGCTGGGAACAGGGGAGATCGTAGGGACCCAGTACTTC.

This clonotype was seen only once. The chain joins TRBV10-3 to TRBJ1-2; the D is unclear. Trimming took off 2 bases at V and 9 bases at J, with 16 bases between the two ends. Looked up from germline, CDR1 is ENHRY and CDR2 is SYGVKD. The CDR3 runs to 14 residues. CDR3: CAISEPVEQRRYTF. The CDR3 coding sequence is TGTGCCATCAGTGAGCCAGTGGAGCAGAGGCGCTACACCTTC.

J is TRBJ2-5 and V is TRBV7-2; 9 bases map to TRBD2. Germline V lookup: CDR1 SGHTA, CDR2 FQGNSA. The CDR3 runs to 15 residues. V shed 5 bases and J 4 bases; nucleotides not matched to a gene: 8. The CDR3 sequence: CASSAGRGGIETQYF. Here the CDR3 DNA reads TGTGCCAGCAGCGCCGGGCGGGGGGGAATAGAGACCCAGTACTTC. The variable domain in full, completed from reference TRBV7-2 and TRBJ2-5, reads GAGVSQSPSNKVTEKGKDVELRCDPISGHTALYWYRQSLGQGLEFLIYFQGNSAPDKSGLPSDRFSAERTGGSVSTLTIQRTQQEDSAVYLCASSAGRGGIETQYFGPGTRLLVL.

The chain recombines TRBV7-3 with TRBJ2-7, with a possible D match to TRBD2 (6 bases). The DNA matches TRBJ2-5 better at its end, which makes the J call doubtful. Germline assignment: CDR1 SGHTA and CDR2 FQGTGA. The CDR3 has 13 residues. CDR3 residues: CASSSQNGGTQYF. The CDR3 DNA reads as TGTGCCAGCAGCTCGCAGAACGGGGGGACCCAGTACTTC.

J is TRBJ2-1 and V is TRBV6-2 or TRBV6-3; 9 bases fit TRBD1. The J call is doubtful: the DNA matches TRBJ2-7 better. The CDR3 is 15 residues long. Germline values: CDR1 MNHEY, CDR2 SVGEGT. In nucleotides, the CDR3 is TGTGCCAGCACCAAAATCGGGACAGGGTACAATGAGCAGTACTTC. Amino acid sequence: CASTKIGTGYNEQYF.

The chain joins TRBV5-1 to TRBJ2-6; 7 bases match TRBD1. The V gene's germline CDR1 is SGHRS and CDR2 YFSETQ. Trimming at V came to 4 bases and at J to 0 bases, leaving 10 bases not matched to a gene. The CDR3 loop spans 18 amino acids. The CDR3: CASSIQGQLSSGANVLTF. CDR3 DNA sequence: TGCGCCAGCAGCATACAGGGGCAACTAAGCTCTGGGGCCAACGTCCTGACTTTC.

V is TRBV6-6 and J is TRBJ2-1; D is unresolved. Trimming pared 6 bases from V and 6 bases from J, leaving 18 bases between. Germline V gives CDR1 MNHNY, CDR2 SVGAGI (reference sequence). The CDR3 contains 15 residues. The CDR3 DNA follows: TGTGCCAGCAGCTCAGGACCGCCCAGATTCAATGAGCAGTTCTTC. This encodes CASSSGPPRFNEQFF.

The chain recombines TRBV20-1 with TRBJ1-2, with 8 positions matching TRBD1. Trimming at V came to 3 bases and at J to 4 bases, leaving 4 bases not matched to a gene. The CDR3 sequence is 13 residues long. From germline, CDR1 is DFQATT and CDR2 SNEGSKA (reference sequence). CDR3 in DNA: TGCAGTGCTAGGGACAGGGTGACCTATGGCTACACCTTC. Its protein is CSARDRVTYGYTF.

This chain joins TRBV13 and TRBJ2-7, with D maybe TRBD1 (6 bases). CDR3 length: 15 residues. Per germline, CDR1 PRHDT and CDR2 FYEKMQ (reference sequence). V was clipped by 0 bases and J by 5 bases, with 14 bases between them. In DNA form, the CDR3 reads TGTGCCAGCAGCTTAGGAACAGGGAGTGTCCACGAGCAGTACTTC. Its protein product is CASSLGTGSVHEQYF.

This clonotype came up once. In nucleotides, the CDR3 is TGCGCCAGCAGCCAAGACTACGGCGGGGCGAATAACAATGAGCAGTTCTTC. Amino acids: CASSQDYGGANNNEQFF. This rearrangement joins TRBV4-3 to TRBJ2-1; tentatively, D is TRBD2 (6 bases). CDR3 length equals 17 residues. Trimming took off 0 bases at V and 5 bases at J, with 17 bases between the two ends. From germline, CDR1 is LGHNA and CDR2 YSLEER.

Here the CDR3 DNA reads TGCAGTGCTAGCAGCCGGGACATGACCTACGAGCAGTACTTC. Amino acids: CSASSRDMTYEQYF. The gene calls are TRBV20-1 and TRBJ2-7, with D possibly matching TRBD1 (6 bases). Germline CDR1 and CDR2: DFQATT and SNEGSKA (reference sequence). The V end lost 3 bases, the J end lost 2 bases, and 14 bases lay between the germline ends. The CDR3 runs to 14 residues.

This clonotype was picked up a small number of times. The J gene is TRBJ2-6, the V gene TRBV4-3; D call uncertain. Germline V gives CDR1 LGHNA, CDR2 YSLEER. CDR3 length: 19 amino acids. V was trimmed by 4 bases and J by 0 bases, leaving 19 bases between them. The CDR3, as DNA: TGCGCCAGCAGCCCCGACCCCCTACCGGGCCCCTCTGGGGCCAACGTCCTGACTTTC. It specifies CASSPDPLPGPSGANVLTF.

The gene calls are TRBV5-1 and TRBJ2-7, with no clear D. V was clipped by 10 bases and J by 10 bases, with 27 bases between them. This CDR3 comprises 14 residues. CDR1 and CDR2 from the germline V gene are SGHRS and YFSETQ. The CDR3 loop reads CAGRNPIPQETQYF. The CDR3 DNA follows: TGCGCCGGCCGCAATCCCATTCCGCAAGAGACTCAGTACTTC.

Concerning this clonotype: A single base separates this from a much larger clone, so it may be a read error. In nucleotides, the CDR3 is TGTGCCAGCAGCTTAGGGACAGGGGCCTACTACGAGCAGTACTTC. It translates to CASSLGTGAYYEQYF. The genes are TRBV7-2 and TRBJ2-7; TRBD1 agrees at 9 bases. The germline CDR1 and CDR2 sequences are SGHTA and FQGNSA. J gave up 3 bases and V 1 base, and 4 bases lay outside the gene matches. The CDR3 covers 15 residues.

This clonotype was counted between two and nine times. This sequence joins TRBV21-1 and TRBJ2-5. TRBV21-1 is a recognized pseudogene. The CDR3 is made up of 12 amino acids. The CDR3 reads CASSGIIETQYF. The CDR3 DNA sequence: TGTGCCAGCAGCGGGATCATTGAGACCCAGTACTTC.